Shown below are 8 T cell receptor beta chains from a single sample sequenced in a study of T cells in Graves' hyperthyroidism and ophthalmopathy. There were TCR beta CDR3 regions amplified from RNA transcripts. A set of HTBI primers served as the primers for a first-round RT-PCR of the TCR CDR3. TCRdb fed the multiplex PCR reads into MiXCR, producing one record per CDR3 protein. Of some 250,000 distinct CDR3 sequences listed, just over 14% are singletons. Sequenced input: blood. These receptors were collected from a woman aged 40 to 55 with Graves' hyperthyroidism that later progressed to Graves' ophthalmopathy.

As for this clonotype: A single base separates this from a much larger clone, so it may be a read error. CDR3 bases: TGTGCCAGCGGTCTCCTAGCGGGACCCATAAGGTACTTC. Protein: CASGLLAGPIRYF. This chain connects TRBV7-2 to TRBJ2-4, with TRBD2 matching over 9 bases. V lost 8 bases, J lost 15 bases, and 14 bases stayed unmatched. The CDR3 has 13 amino acids. Germline V gene lookup returns CDR1 SGHTA and CDR2 FQGNSA.

This clonotype was observed at least ten times. The CDR3 DNA reads TGCAGCGCCTCTCGGGATCTGAACACTGAAGCTTTCTTT. Protein product: CSASRDLNTEAFF. The V gene is TRBV29-1, the J gene TRBJ1-1; D remains unclear. The CDR3 spans 13 residues. Germline CDR1 reads SQVTM; CDR2 reads ANQGSEA. V was pared by 7 bases and J by 0 bases, with 12 bases between.

There are many counts of this clonotype. The J gene is TRBJ2-5, the V gene TRBV5-1; TRBD2 matches at 8 bases. The CDR3 spans 15 residues. CDR1 and CDR2 from the germline V gene are SGHRS and YFSETQ. Losses at the gene ends were 0 bases for V and 5 bases for J; bases not matched to a gene: 6. Written as DNA, the CDR3 is TGCGCCAGCAGCTTGGCCGCGGGGGGCCGTGAGACCCAGTACTTC. Its translation is CASSLAAGGRETQYF.

This clonotype was picked up many times. This chain connects TRBV2 to TRBJ2-1; 7 nucleotides line up with TRBD1. With 8 bases clipped from V and 2 bases from J, the junction kept 12 bases outside the gene matches. Looked up from germline, CDR1 is SNHLY and CDR2 is FYNNEI. The CDR3 is made up of 16 amino acids. CDR3 sequence: CASSRPGTATYNEQFF. DNA for the CDR3: TGTGCCAGCTCGCGACCCGGGACAGCAACCTACAATGAGCAGTTCTTC. Filled out from reference TRBV2 and TRBJ2-1, the complete variable domain reads EPEVTQTPSHQVTQMGQEVILRCVPISNHLYFYWYRQILGQKVEFLVSFYNNEISEKSEIFDDQFSVERPDGSNFTLKIRSTKLEDSAMYFCASSRPGTATYNEQFFGPGTRLTVL.

This clonotype was observed many times. V is TRBV5-1 and J is TRBJ2-7; 7 bases line up with TRBD2. The CDR3 runs to 15 residues. V gave up 2 bases and J gave up 3 bases; unmatched junction bases: 8. Germline V gene lookup returns CDR1 SGHRS and CDR2 YFSETQ. CDR3 amino acids: CASSFPEGGIYEQYF. In DNA, the CDR3 is TGCGCCAGCAGCTTTCCCGAGGGAGGGATCTACGAGCAGTACTTC.

This clonotype was seen repeatedly, ten times or more. The chain links TRBV29-1 to TRBJ1-1; D is uncertain. Trimming took off 4 bases at V and 0 bases at J, with 6 bases between the two ends. Germline values: CDR1 SQVTM, CDR2 ANQGSEA. The length of the CDR3 is 12 residues. CDR3 bases: TGCAGCGTTGCAGGACTGAACACTGAAGCTTTCTTT. Translating gives CSVAGLNTEAFF.

The J gene is TRBJ2-7, the V gene TRBV12-3 or TRBV12-4; the match to TRBD2 covers 15 bases. J lost 2 bases, V lost 0 bases, and 8 bases had no gene match. The CDR3 length is 19 residues. The DNA for the CDR3 is TGTGCCAGCAGTTTAGCGCTGGGACTAGCGGGAGGACCCGCCTACGAGCAGTACTTC. Encoded protein: CASSLALGLAGGPAYEQYF.

This clonotype was seen a handful of times. One junction end does not reproduce the germline sequence, and a read error may be involved. The genes are TRBV28 and TRBJ1-5; TRBD1 matches 8 bases. The CDR3 runs 15 residues. Germline V CDR1 and CDR2: MDHEN, SYDVKM. CDR3 sequence reads: CASSFSDRANQRQHF. The CDR3 bases are TGCGCCAGCAGTTTTTCGGACAGGGCGAATCAGCGCCAGCATTTT.